The 29 T cell receptor beta chains presented below share a single source sample, sequenced in a study of blood T cell repertoires in COVID-19. Only in-frame clones appear in the TCRdb table, and some are missing; sequencing was by immunoSEQ multiplex PCR. The sample carries tens of thousands of clones, 75% to 85% recorded once. Material: peripheral blood. All receptors derive from a woman of 80 years or more with acute or convalescent COVID-19.

The J gene is TRBJ2-1, the V gene TRBV23-1, with a weak D call TRBD2 (6 bases). TRBV23-1 counts as an open reading frame of uncertain function. The CDR3 has 16 amino acids. V lost 3 bases to trimming and J lost 9 bases, with 21 bases between them. The CDR3 region is CASSHSGGTATTEQFF. The CDR3, as DNA: TGCGCCAGCAGTCACTCTGGTGGGACTGCCACAACTGAGCAGTTCTTC.

CDR3: CATNTRPGETQYF. DNA of the CDR3: TGTGCCACTAACACACGACCCGGGGAGACCCAGTACTTC. The chain is built from TRBV19 and TRBJ2-5; D not certain. There are 13 residues in the CDR3. Germline V CDR1 and CDR2: LNHDA, SQIVND (reference sequence). The V and J ends lost 10 bases and 5 bases respectively, with 17 bases between them.

The chain is built from TRBV30 and TRBJ2-5; 9 bases are a match to TRBD2. Looked up from germline, CDR1 is GTSNPN and CDR2 is SVGIG (reference sequence). The junction had 1 base not matched to a gene; V was cut back by 0 bases and J by 5 bases. The CDR3 length is 13 residues. This CDR3 reads CAWSVGLAETQYF. DNA of the CDR3: TGTGCCTGGAGTGTAGGACTAGCGGAGACCCAGTACTTC.

The CDR3 DNA reads as TGTGCCAGCTCACCATTAGGACTAGCGGGAGTAGGGAATACGCAGTATTTT. Protein sequence: CASSPLGLAGVGNTQYF. The genes are TRBV18 and TRBJ2-3; 13 bases line up with TRBD2. The junction had 9 bases not matched to a gene; V was cut back by 2 bases and J by 7 bases. CDR3 size: 17 residues. Germline V CDR1 and CDR2: KGHSH, LQKENI.

Here the CDR3 reads CASSLIVGQGESNEQFF. CDR3 nucleotides: TGTGCCAGCAGCTTAATTGTCGGACAGGGGGAGTCTAATGAGCAGTTCTTC. The rearrangement uses TRBV7-3 and TRBJ2-1; TRBD1 aligns across 10 bases. Germline V CDR1 and CDR2: SGHTA, FQGTGA. V lost 1 base, J lost 7 bases, and 10 bases stayed unmatched. The CDR3 is made up of 17 amino acids.

This clone was observed a single time. This chain links TRBV12-3 or TRBV12-4 with TRBJ1-5, with 7 bases aligning to TRBD1. Trimming cost V 2 bases and J 7 bases; bases outside gene matches: 2. The CDR3 consists of 13 residues. This CDR3 is CASSLQGQQPQHF. The CDR3 bases are TGTGCCAGCAGTTTACAGGGACAGCAGCCCCAGCATTTT.

This CDR3 is CASSRPIAGRLETQYF. The CDR3 coding sequence is TGTGCCAGCAGCCGTCCTATAGCGGGGCGACTGGAGACCCAGTACTTC. This sequence joins TRBV7-6 and TRBJ2-5; 8 bases map to TRBD2. The V gene's germline CDR1 is SGHVS and CDR2 FNYEAQ. V trimming: 5 bases; J trimming: 5 bases; junction bases outside the gene matches: 13. This CDR3 has 16 residues. The full variable domain, rest sourced from reference TRBV7-6 and TRBJ2-5, is GAGVSQSPRYKVTKRGQDVALRCDPISGHVSLYWYRQALGQGPEFLTYFNYEAQQDKSGLPNDRFSAERPEGSISTLTIQRTEQRDSAMYRCASSRPIAGRLETQYFGPGTRLLVL.

The CDR3 sequence: CASSSPSGSYEQYF. CDR3 nucleotides: TGTGCCAGCAGCTCGCCTAGCGGCTCCTACGAGCAGTACTTC. The V and J genes are TRBV7-8 and TRBJ2-7, with TRBD2 identical over 7 bases. The CDR3 consists of 14 residues. The germline V gene encodes CDR1 SGHVS and CDR2 FQNEAQ. V gave up 4 bases and J gave up 0 bases; unmatched junction bases: 3.

V usage is TRBV2 and J usage is TRBJ1-2, with a possible D match to TRBD1 (5 bases). V dropped 8 bases and J dropped 5 bases, with 12 bases sitting between them. This CDR3 is built from 12 residues. Germline V gene lookup returns CDR1 SNHLY and CDR2 FYNNEI. In DNA form, the CDR3 reads TGTGCCAGCGGCGGGGGGACGTATGGCTACACCTTC. This codes for CASGGGTYGYTF. Based on the CDR3 plus reference TRBV2 and TRBJ1-2, the full variable domain is EPEVTQTPSHQVTQMGQEVILRCVPISNHLYFYWYRQILGQKVEFLVSFYNNEISEKSEIFDDQFSVERPDGSNFTLKIRSTKLEDSAMYFCASGGGTYGYTFGSGTRLTVV.

This clone was seen once. Germline and junction disagree at one end, which may indicate a read error. The chain has TRBV25-1 and TRBJ2-3; 8 nucleotides align to TRBD1. Per the germline V gene, CDR1 is MGHDK and CDR2 is SYGVNS. The CDR3 length is 14 residues. CDR3 sequence reads: CASGEQGATDTQYF. The CDR3 bases are TGTGCCAGCGGTGAGCAGGGGGCGACAGATACGCAGTATTTT.

The J gene is TRBJ1-3, the V gene TRBV28, with 12 bases lining up with TRBD1. The CDR3 loop spans 17 amino acids. V shed 2 bases and J 2 bases; nucleotides not matched to a gene: 4. From germline, CDR1 is MDHEN and CDR2 SYDVKM. In DNA form, the CDR3 reads TGTGCCAGCAGTTTACCGGGACAGGGGGCGACTGGAAACACCATATATTTT. Encoded protein: CASSLPGQGATGNTIYF.

This clone has only a few counts. The chain employs TRBV6-1 and TRBJ2-7; no reliable D call. The CDR3 sequence is 13 residues long. Per the germline V gene, CDR1 is MNHNS and CDR2 is SASEGT. V gave up 1 base and J gave up 6 bases, with 10 bases separating them. CDR3 nucleotides: TGTGCCAGCAGTGAAGTGGCCAGGCGCGAGCAGTACTTC. Protein: CASSEVARREQYF.

The chain employs TRBV5-4 and TRBJ2-5, with D possibly TRBD2 on 6 matching bases. The CDR3 runs to 15 residues. Trimming removed 4 bases from V and 6 bases from J, with 19 bases in between. Looked up from germline, CDR1 is SGHNT and CDR2 is YYREEE (reference sequence). The DNA of the CDR3 is TGTGCCAGCAGCCCCGACTCGGGGGTTCTGAAGACCCAGTACTTC. This translates into CASSPDSGVLKTQYF. Using reference TRBV5-4 and TRBJ2-5 for the parts outside the CDR3, the full variable domain is ETGVTQSPTHLIKTRGQQVTLRCSSQSGHNTVSWYQQALGQGPQFIFQYYREEENGRGNFPPRFSGLQFPNYSSELNVNALELDDSALYLCASSPDSGVLKTQYFGPGTRLLVL.

The chain recombines TRBV7-6 with TRBJ2-7, with 13 positions matching TRBD2. Germline CDR1 and CDR2: SGHVS and FNYEAQ. The CDR3 is 16 residues long. J lost 0 bases, V lost 5 bases, and 4 bases had no gene match. Written as DNA, the CDR3 is TGTGCCAGCAGCCCGGGACTAGCGGGGACCTCCTACGAGCAGTACTTC. Encoded protein: CASSPGLAGTSYEQYF.

The chain carries TRBV18 and TRBJ2-3; a possible D gene is TRBD1 (6 bases). This CDR3 comprises 16 residues. Germline loops: CDR1 KGHSH, CDR2 LQKENI. V dropped 3 bases and J dropped 0 bases, with 13 bases sitting between them. CDR3 nucleotides: TGTGCCAGCTCACCGGTAGGGACAACTAGCACAGATACGCAGTATTTT. Translation gives CASSPVGTTSTDTQYF.

Concerning this clone itself: The same CDR3 arises from other DNA sequences in this sample as well. The chain joins TRBV27 to TRBJ2-2; tentative D call: TRBD2 (5 bases). The CDR3 is 15 residues long. The V and J ends lost 0 bases and 1 base respectively, with 6 bases between them. Germline loops: CDR1 MNHEY, CDR2 SMNVEV (reference sequence). The CDR3 coding sequence is TGTGCCAGCAGTTTATCAGGGAGGAACACCGGGGAGCTGTTTTTT. Protein product: CASSLSGRNTGELFF.

This sequence joins TRBV27 and TRBJ2-3, with D tentatively TRBD2 (6 bases). The CDR3 has 14 residues. Trimming removed 6 bases at V and 1 base at J, with 11 bases between. The germline V gene encodes CDR1 MNHEY and CDR2 SMNVEV (reference sequence). The CDR3 here is CASRNSGRTDTQYF. In nucleotides, the CDR3 is TGTGCCAGCAGAAATAGCGGTCGCACAGATACGCAGTATTTT.

The chain links TRBV7-2 to TRBJ2-2; D is possibly TRBD2 (7 bases). This CDR3 has 17 amino acids. Between the trimmed V and J ends, which lost 5 bases and 6 bases, there was a span of 22 bases. In germline, CDR1 is SGHTA, CDR2 FQGNSA. The CDR3 sequence is CASSLLGGGGFAGELFF. CDR3 bases: TGTGCCAGCAGCCTGCTGGGGGGGGGCGGGTTCGCCGGGGAGCTGTTTTTT.

The chain couples TRBV11-2 to TRBJ1-3; TRBD1 matches at 8 bases. The CDR3 has 16 residues. CDR1 and CDR2 from the germline V gene are SGHAT and FQNNGV. V shed 5 bases and J 0 bases; nucleotides not matched to a gene: 6. The CDR3 sequence is CASSVTGGFSGNTIYF. The CDR3 nucleotides are TGTGCCAGCAGCGTCACAGGGGGATTCTCTGGAAACACCATATATTTT.

The chain combines TRBV5-1 with TRBJ2-3, with a weak D call TRBD2 (6 bases). This CDR3 has 18 residues. The V gene lost 7 bases and the J gene lost 0 bases, with 24 bases spanning the gap. Germline V gene data show CDR1 as SGHRS and CDR2 as YFSETQ. In DNA form, the CDR3 reads TGCGCCAGCTGCCCGACGGCTAGCGCCACGAGTAGCACAGATACGCAGTATTTT. This translates into CASCPTASATSSTDTQYF.

The chain links TRBV19 to TRBJ2-3, with 10 nucleotides matching TRBD2. CDR1 and CDR2 from the germline V gene are LNHDA and SQIVND (reference sequence). After removal of 0 bases from V and 1 base from J, the junction contained 4 bases not matched to a gene. The CDR3 runs 17 residues. The CDR3 DNA reads TGTGCCAGTAGTATAGATAGGACTAGCGGAGGCACAGATACGCAGTATTTT. Amino acids: CASSIDRTSGGTDTQYF. Full variable domain (rest looked up from reference TRBV19 and TRBJ2-3): DGGITQSPKYLFRKEGQNVTLSCEQNLNHDAMYWYRQDPGQGLRLIYYSQIVNDFQKGDIAEGYSVSREKKESFPLTVTSAQKNPTAFYLCASSIDRTSGGTDTQYFGPGTRLTVL.

Regarding this clone: A read error may be the cause here, since a much bigger clone is one base away. This chain uses TRBV7-9 with TRBJ2-2; D unclear. Germline values: CDR1 SEHNR, CDR2 FQNEAQ (reference sequence). This CDR3 has 12 residues. V was shortened by 5 bases and J by 3 bases, with 4 bases between the two germline ends. DNA of the CDR3: TGTGCCAGCAGCCCTGACACCGGGGAGCTGTTTTTT. This translates into CASSPDTGELFF.

This clone was detected a few times. The chain combines TRBV5-1 with TRBJ2-1, with TRBD1 identical over 7 bases. The CDR3 covers 15 residues. Germline CDR1 is SGHRS and CDR2 is YFSETQ. Trimming at V came to 7 bases and at J to 5 bases, leaving 12 bases not matched to a gene. The CDR3 here is CASRFSGTVNNEQFF. CDR3 DNA: TGCGCCAGCCGTTTTTCCGGGACAGTGAACAATGAGCAGTTCTTC.

The rearrangement joins TRBV5-6 to TRBJ2-7, with TRBD1 as a possible D gene (5 bases). Germline CDR1 SGHDT, CDR2 YYEEEE. The CDR3 spans 18 residues. V lost 1 base, J lost 0 bases, and 20 bases lay in between. The CDR3 protein is CASSLLGPKLKLSYEQYF. The DNA for the CDR3 is TGTGCCAGCAGCTTGCTGGGGCCAAAACTTAAACTCTCCTACGAGCAGTACTTC.

The chain uses TRBV7-9 and TRBJ2-1, with D uncertain. Trimming left V 6 bases short and J 5 bases short, with 8 bases between. The germline gives CDR1 SEHNR, CDR2 FQNEAQ (reference sequence). CDR3 length equals 12 residues. The CDR3 DNA follows: TGTGCCAGCAGGTGGCGGAACAATGAGCAGTTCTTC. Translating it yields CASRWRNNEQFF.

The chain employs TRBV2 and TRBJ1-4; a possible D gene is TRBD1 (6 bases). Germline V gene sequence: CDR1 SNHLY, CDR2 FYNNEI. The ends were cut back, 4 bases at V and 11 bases at J, with 20 bases in the middle. CDR3 length: 15 amino acids. The CDR3 DNA sequence: TGTGCCAGCAGTGTTGGGGGGGGCCTGGCGGGTAAACTGTTTTTT. Its translation is CASSVGGGLAGKLFF.

V usage is TRBV19 and J usage is TRBJ2-6; tentatively, D is TRBD1 (6 bases). The V gene's germline CDR1 is LNHDA and CDR2 SQIVND (reference sequence). V was cut by 6 bases and J by 1 base, with 16 bases left in between. The CDR3 covers 17 residues. The CDR3: CASRNLDRPSGANVLTF. For the CDR3, the DNA is TGTGCCAGTAGAAACCTCGACAGGCCTTCTGGGGCCAACGTCCTGACTTTC.

The V and J genes are TRBV5-4 and TRBJ1-6, with 10 bases matching TRBD1. CDR3 length: 15 amino acids. Germline CDR1 and CDR2: SGHNT and YYREEE (reference sequence). After removal of 5 bases from V and 8 bases from J, the junction contained 7 bases not matched to a gene. CDR3 sequence (DNA): TGTGCCAGCAGTCCAGGGACAGGGGCGGATTCACCCCTCCACTTT. Translating gives CASSPGTGADSPLHF.

This chain joins TRBV2 and TRBJ1-2; 11 nucleotides line up with TRBD1. The V and J ends lost 4 bases and 0 bases, in that order; junction bases with no gene match: 10. The CDR3 sequence is 18 residues long. Germline V CDR1 and CDR2: SNHLY, FYNNEI. CDR3 amino acids: CASSVPPGQGGTNYGYTF. Here the CDR3 DNA reads TGTGCCAGCAGTGTGCCTCCGGGACAGGGGGGTACTAACTATGGCTACACCTTC.